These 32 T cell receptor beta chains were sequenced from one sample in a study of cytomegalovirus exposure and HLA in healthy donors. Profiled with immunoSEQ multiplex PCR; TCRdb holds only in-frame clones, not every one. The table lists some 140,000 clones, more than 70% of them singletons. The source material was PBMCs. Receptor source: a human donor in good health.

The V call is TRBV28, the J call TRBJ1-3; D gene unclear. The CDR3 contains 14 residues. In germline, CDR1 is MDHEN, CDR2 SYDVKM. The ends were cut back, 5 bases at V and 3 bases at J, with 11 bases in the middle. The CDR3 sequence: CASSQVLGGNTIYF. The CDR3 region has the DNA TGTGCCAGCAGTCAGGTATTAGGTGGAAACACCATATATTTT.

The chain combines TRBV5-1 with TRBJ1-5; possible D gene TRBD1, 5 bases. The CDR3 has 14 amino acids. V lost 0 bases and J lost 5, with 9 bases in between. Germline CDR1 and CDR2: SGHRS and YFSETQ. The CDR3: CASSLGGGDQPQHF. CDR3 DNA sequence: TGCGCCAGCAGCTTGGGCGGGGGGGATCAGCCCCAGCATTTT.

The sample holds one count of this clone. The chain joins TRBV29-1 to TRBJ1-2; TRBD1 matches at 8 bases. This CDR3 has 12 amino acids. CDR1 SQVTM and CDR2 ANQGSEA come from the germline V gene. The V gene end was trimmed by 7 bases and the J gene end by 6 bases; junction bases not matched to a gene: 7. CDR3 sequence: CSGVQGGDGYTF. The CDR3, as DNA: TGCAGCGGCGTACAGGGGGGGGATGGCTACACCTTC.

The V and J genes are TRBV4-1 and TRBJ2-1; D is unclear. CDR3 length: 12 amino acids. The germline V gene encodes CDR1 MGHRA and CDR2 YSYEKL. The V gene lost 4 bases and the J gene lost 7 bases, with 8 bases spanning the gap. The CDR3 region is CASSRFTNEQFF. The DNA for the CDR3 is TGCGCCAGCAGCCGCTTTACTAATGAGCAGTTCTTC.

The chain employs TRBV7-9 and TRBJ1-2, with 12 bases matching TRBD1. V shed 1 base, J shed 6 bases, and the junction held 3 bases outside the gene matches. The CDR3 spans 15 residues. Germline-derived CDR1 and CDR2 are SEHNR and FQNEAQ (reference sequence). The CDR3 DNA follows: TGTGCCAGCAGCTTAGGGGGACAGGGGGCGGATGGCTACACCTTC. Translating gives CASSLGGQGADGYTF.

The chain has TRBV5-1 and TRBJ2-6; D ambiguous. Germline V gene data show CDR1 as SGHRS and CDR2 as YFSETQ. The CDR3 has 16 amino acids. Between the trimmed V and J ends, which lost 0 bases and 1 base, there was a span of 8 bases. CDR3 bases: TGCGCCAGCAGCTTGGGTTCTAAATCTGGGGCCAACGTCCTGACTTTC. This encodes CASSLGSKSGANVLTF. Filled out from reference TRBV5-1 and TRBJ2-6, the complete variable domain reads KAGVTQTPRYLIKTRGQQVTLSCSPISGHRSVSWYQQTPGQGLQFLFEYFSETQRNKGNFPGRFSGRQFSNSRSEMNVSTLELGDSALYLCASSLGSKSGANVLTFGAGSRLTVL.

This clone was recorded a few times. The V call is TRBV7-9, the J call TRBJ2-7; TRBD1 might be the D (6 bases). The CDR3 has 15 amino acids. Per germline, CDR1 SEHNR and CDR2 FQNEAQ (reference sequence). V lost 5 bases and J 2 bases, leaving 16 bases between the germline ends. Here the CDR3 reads CASSVTGIRTYEQYF. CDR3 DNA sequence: TGTGCCAGCAGCGTCACAGGGATTAGGACCTACGAGCAGTACTTC.

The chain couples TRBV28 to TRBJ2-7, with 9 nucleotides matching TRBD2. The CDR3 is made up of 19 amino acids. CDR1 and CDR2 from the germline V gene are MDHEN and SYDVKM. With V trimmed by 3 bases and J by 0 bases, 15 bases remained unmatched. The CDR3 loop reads CASSFKQLAGRYPSYEQYF. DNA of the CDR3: TGTGCCAGCAGTTTTAAACAGCTAGCGGGAAGATACCCCTCCTACGAGCAGTACTTC.

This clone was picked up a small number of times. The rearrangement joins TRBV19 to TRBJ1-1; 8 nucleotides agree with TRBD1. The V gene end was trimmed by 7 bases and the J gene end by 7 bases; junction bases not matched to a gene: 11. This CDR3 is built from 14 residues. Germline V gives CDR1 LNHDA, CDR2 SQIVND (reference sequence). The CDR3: CASKMQGATGEAFF. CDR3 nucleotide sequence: TGTGCCAGTAAGATGCAGGGGGCAACGGGTGAAGCTTTCTTT.

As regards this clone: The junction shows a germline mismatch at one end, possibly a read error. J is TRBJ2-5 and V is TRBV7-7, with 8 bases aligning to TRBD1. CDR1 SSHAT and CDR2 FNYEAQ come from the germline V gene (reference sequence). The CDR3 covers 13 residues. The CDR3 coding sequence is TGTGCTAGCAGCCTTGACAGGGGAAGAACCCAGTACTTC. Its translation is CASSLDRGRTQYF.

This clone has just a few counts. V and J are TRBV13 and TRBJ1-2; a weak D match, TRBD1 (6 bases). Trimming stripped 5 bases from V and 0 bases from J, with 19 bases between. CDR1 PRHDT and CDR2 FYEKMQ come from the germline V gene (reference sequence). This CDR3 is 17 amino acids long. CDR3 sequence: CASSALQGQLTNYGYTF. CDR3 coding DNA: TGTGCCAGCAGCGCCCTCCAAGGACAGCTTACTAACTATGGCTACACCTTC.

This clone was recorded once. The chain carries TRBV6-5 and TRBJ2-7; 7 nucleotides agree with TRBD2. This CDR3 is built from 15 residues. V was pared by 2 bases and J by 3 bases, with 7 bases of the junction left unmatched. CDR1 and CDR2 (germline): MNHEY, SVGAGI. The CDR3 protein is CASSYEGLGFYEQYF. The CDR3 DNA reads TGTGCCAGCAGTTACGAAGGACTAGGATTCTACGAGCAGTACTTC.

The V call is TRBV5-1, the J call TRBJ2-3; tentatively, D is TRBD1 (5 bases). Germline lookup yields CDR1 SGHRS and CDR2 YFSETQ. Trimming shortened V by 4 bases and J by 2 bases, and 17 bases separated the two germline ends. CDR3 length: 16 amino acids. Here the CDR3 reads CASSLQGAVNTDTQYF. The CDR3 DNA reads TGCGCCAGCAGCCTCCAAGGGGCCGTTAACACAGATACGCAGTATTTT.

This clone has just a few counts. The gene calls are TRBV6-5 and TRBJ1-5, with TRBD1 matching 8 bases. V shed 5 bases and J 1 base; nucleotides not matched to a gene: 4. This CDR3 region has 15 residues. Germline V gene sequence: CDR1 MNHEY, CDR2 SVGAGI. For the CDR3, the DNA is TGTGCCAGCAGTCTGACAGGGGTGAGCAATCAGCCCCAGCATTTT. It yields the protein CASSLTGVSNQPQHF.

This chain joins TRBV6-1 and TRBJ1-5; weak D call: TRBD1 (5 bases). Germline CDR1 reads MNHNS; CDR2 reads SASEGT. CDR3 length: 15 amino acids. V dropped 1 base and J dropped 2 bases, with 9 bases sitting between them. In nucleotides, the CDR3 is TGTGCCAGCAGTGAAGTGCAGGGTGGCAATCAGCCCCAGCATTTT. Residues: CASSEVQGGNQPQHF.

CDR3 in amino acids: CASSVAGDRNEQYF. The CDR3 DNA reads TGTGCCAGTAGCGTAGCGGGAGATCGAAACGAGCAGTACTTC. The rearrangement joins TRBV19 to TRBJ2-7; 9 bases agree with TRBD2. Germline CDR1 and CDR2: LNHDA and SQIVND (reference sequence). This CDR3 contains 14 residues. V shed 6 bases and J 5 bases; nucleotides not matched to a gene: 8.

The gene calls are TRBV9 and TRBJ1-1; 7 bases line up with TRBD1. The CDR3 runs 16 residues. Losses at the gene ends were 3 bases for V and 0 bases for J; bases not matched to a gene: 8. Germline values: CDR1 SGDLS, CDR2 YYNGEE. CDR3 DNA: TGTGCCAGCAGCGAACGACAGGGTTTAATGAACACTGAAGCTTTCTTT. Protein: CASSERQGLMNTEAFF.

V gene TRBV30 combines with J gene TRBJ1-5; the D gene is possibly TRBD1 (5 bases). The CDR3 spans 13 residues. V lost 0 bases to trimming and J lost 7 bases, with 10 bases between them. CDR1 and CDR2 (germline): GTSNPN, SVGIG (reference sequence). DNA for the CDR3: TGTGCCTGGAGTGTTTCTGGGGGGCAGCCCCAGCATTTT. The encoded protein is CAWSVSGGQPQHF.

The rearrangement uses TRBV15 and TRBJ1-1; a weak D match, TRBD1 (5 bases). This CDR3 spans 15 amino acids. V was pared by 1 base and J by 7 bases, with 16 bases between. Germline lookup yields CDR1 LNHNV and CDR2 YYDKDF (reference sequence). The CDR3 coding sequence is TGTGCCACCAGCAGAGTAACAGGACGGAGCGTTGAAGCTTTCTTT. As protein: CATSRVTGRSVEAFF.

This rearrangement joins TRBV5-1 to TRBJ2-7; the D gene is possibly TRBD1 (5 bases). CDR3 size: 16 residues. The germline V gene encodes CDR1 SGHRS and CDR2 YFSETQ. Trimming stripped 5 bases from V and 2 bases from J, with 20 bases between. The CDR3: CASSWGIRQTPYEQYF. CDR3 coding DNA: TGCGCCAGCAGTTGGGGAATACGACAGACCCCCTACGAGCAGTACTTC. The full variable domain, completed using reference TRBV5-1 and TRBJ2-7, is KAGVTQTPRYLIKTRGQQVTLSCSPISGHRSVSWYQQTPGQGLQFLFEYFSETQRNKGNFPGRFSGRQFSNSRSEMNVSTLELGDSALYLCASSWGIRQTPYEQYFGPGTRLTVT.

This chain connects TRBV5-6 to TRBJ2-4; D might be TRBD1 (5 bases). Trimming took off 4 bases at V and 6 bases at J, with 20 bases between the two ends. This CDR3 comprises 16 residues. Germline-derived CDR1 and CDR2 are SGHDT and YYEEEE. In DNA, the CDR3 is TGTGCCAGCAGCCCCCGGGCGACAGCGTCAACAAACATTCAGTACTTC. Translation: CASSPRATASTNIQYF. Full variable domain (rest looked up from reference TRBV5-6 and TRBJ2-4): DAGVTQSPTHLIKTRGQQVTLRCSPKSGHDTVSWYQQALGQGPQFIFQYYEEEERQRGNFPDRFSGHQFPNYSSELNVNALLLGDSALYLCASSPRATASTNIQYFGAGTRLSVL.

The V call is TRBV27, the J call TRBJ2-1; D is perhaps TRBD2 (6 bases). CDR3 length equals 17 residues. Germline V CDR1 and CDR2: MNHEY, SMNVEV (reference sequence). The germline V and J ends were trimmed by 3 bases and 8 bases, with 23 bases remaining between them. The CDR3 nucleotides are TGTGCCAGCAGTTTCGGGGGTTTCGCCCGTACTTCCGATGAGCAGTTCTTC. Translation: CASSFGGFARTSDEQFF.

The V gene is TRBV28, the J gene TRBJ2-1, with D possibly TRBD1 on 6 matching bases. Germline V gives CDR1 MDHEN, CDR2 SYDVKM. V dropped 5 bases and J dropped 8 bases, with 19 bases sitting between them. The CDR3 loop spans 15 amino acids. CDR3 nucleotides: TGTGCCAGCAGTCAAATGACAGCCTACAGGGATGAGCAGTTCTTC. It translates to CASSQMTAYRDEQFF. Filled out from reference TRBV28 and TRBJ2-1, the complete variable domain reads DVKVTQSSRYLVKRTGEKVFLECVQDMDHENMFWYRQDPGLGLRLIYFSYDVKMKEKGDIPEGYSVSREKKERFSLILESASTNQTSMYLCASSQMTAYRDEQFFGPGTRLTVL.

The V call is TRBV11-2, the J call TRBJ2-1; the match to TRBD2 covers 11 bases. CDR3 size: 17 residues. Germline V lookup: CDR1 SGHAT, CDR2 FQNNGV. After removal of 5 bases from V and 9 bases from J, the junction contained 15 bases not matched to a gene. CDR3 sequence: CASSRLVGSGRAAEQFF. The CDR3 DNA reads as TGTGCCAGCAGCCGTCTCGTTGGTAGCGGGAGGGCCGCTGAGCAGTTCTTC.

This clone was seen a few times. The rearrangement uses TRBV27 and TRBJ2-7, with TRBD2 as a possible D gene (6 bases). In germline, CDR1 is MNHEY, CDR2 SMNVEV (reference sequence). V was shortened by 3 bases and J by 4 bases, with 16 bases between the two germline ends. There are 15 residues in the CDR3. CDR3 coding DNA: TGTGCCAGCAGTTTTGACGGGGAGGCGGGATACGAGCAGTACTTC. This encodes CASSFDGEAGYEQYF.

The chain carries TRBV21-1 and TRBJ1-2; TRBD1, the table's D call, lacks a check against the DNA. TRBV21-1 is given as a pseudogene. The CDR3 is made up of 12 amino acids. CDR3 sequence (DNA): TGTGCCAGCAGCGACAGCAACTATGGCTACACCTTC. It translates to CASSDSNYGYTF.

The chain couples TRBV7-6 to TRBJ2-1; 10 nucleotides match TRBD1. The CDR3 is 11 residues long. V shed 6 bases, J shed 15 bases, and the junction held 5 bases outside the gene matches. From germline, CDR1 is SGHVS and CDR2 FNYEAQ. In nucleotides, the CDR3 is TGTGCCAGCAGGCAGGGACAGGGGCTGTTCTTC. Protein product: CASRQGQGLFF.

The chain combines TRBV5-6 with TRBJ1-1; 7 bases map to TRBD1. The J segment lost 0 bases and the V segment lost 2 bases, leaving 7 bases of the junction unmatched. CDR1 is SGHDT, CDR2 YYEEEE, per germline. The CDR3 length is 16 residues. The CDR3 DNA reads TGTGCCAGCAGCTTCCGGGACAGATTAGTGAACACTGAAGCTTTCTTT. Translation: CASSFRDRLVNTEAFF.

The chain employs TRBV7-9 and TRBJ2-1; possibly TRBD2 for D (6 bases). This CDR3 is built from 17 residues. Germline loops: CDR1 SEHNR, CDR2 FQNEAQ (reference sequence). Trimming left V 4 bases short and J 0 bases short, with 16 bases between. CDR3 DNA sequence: TGTGCCAGCAGCTCCGGGACGGGACTTAGCTCCTACAATGAGCAGTTCTTC. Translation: CASSSGTGLSSYNEQFF.

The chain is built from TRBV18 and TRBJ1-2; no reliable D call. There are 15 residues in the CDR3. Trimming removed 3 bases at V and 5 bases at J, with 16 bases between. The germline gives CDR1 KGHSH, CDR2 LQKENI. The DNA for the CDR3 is TGTGCCAGCTCACCTCCGCGGGGTGAAGGGTATGGCTACACCTTC. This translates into CASSPPRGEGYGYTF. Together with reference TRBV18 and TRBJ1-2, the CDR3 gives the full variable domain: NAGVMQNPRHLVRRRGQEARLRCSPMKGHSHVYWYRQLPEEGLKFMVYLQKENIIDESGMPKERFSAEFPKEGPSILRIQQVVRGDSAAYFCASSPPRGEGYGYTFGSGTRLTVV.

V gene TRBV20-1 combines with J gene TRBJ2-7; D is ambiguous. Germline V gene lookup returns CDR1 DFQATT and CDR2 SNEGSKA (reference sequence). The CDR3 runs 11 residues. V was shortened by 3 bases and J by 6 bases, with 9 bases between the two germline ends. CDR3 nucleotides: TGCAGTGCTAGTCGGGTTCCCGAGCAGTACTTC. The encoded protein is CSASRVPEQYF.

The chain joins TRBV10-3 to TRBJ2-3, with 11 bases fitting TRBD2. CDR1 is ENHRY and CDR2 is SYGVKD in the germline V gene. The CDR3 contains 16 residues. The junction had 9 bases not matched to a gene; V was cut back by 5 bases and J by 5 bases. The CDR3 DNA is TGTGCCATCAGTCCTGGGACTAGCGGAGCGGGAGATACGCAGTATTTT. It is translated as CAISPGTSGAGDTQYF.